What follows are 12 T cell receptor beta chains derived from one specimen sequenced in a study of Graves' ophthalmopathy and Graves' hyperthyroidism. The authors amplified TCR beta CDR3 regions from RNA transcripts. First-round RT-PCR employed HTBI primers, with a second-round multiplex PCR after it. Each CDR3 protein gets one entry after TCRdb re-called the multiplex PCR reads with MiXCR. The sample carries about 500,000 distinct CDR3 sequences, less than 40% recorded once. The sequenced sample was peripheral blood or thyroid tissue (not recorded which). These receptors all come from an adult man with Graves' hyperthyroidism.

The rearrangement links TRBV15 to TRBJ1-5, with 10 nucleotides matching TRBD1. V shed 3 bases, J shed 3 bases, and the junction held 5 bases outside the gene matches. The CDR3 spans 16 residues. Germline V CDR1 and CDR2: LNHNV, YYDKDF (reference sequence). The CDR3 nucleotides read TGTGCCACCAGCAGTTCAGGGACAGGGGACAATCAGCCCCAGCATTTT. Its translation is CATSSSGTGDNQPQHF.

This chain uses TRBV6-1 with TRBJ2-6, with a weak D call TRBD1 (6 bases). Germline CDR1 and CDR2: MNHNS and SASEGT. The CDR3 is 18 amino acids. V was shortened by 6 bases and J by 0 bases, with 18 bases between the two germline ends. CDR3: CASRNPRGRDSGANVLTF. The CDR3 nucleotides are TGTGCCAGCAGAAACCCCAGGGGCCGAGACTCTGGGGCCAACGTCCTGACTTTC.

The chain links TRBV29-1 to TRBJ1-1; D is perhaps TRBD1 (5 bases). This CDR3 region has 12 residues. The V gene's germline CDR1 is SQVTM and CDR2 ANQGSEA. The V end was cut by 7 bases, the J end by 10 bases, with 19 bases between. CDR3 DNA: TGCAGCGGCGAGTGGGGGACGGATAGAGCTTTCTTT. Its protein product is CSGEWGTDRAFF.

The gene calls are TRBV5-1 and TRBJ2-5, with D possibly TRBD1 on 6 matching bases. The CDR3 consists of 15 residues. V dropped 4 bases and J dropped 3 bases, with 16 bases sitting between them. Per germline, CDR1 SGHRS and CDR2 YFSETQ. In nucleotides, the CDR3 is TGCGCCAGCAGCACGGAGGACAGTAGCAAAGAGACCCAGTACTTC. This gives the protein CASSTEDSSKETQYF.

The table lists this clonotype with many counts. The chain carries TRBV29-1 and TRBJ2-2; TRBD1 aligns across 7 bases. V lost 7 bases and J lost 6; bases outside the gene matches: 8. This CDR3 contains 13 residues. Germline values: CDR1 SQVTM, CDR2 ANQGSEA. CDR3 in DNA: TGCAGCGCGCGACAGGGCACAGCCGGGGAGCTGTTTTTT. The encoded protein is CSARQGTAGELFF.

The V call is TRBV24-1, the J call TRBJ2-7, with 9 positions matching TRBD2. Judging by the DNA end, TRBJ2-1 fits better; the J call may be wrong. The CDR3 has 16 amino acids. From germline, CDR1 is KGHDR and CDR2 SFDVKD. The CDR3 sequence is CATSDTTSGHRDEQFF. For the CDR3, the DNA is TGTGCCACCAGTGATACGACTAGCGGCCATCGTGATGAGCAGTTCTTC.

The chain joins TRBV7-8 to TRBJ1-5; possible D gene TRBD1, 6 bases. CDR1 and CDR2 (germline): SGHVS, FQNEAQ. CDR3 length equals 14 residues. Trimming pared 4 bases from V and 10 bases from J, leaving 17 bases between. CDR3 nucleotides: TGTGCCAGCAGCTGGGGGGGGCGGGGGCGACCCCAGCATTTT. Residues: CASSWGGRGRPQHF.

The chain uses TRBV5-1 and TRBJ1-3; TRBD1 is a possible D gene (6 bases). V lost 4 bases to trimming and J lost 5 bases, with 16 bases between them. Looked up from germline, CDR1 is SGHRS and CDR2 is YFSETQ. CDR3 length: 15 amino acids. CDR3: CASSEVQGSRNTIYF. As DNA, the CDR3 is TGCGCCAGCAGCGAAGTCCAGGGGAGTCGAAACACCATATATTTT. Supplemented by reference TRBV5-1 and TRBJ1-3, the full variable domain reads KAGVTQTPRYLIKTRGQQVTLSCSPISGHRSVSWYQQTPGQGLQFLFEYFSETQRNKGNFPGRFSGRQFSNSRSEMNVSTLELGDSALYLCASSEVQGSRNTIYFGEGSWLTVV.

This clonotype appeared many times. The chain links TRBV20-1 to TRBJ2-7, with 9 bases fitting TRBD2. V dropped 5 bases and J dropped 6; count of bases not matched to a gene: 8. Germline lookup yields CDR1 DFQATT and CDR2 SNEGSKA (reference sequence). The CDR3 is made up of 13 amino acids. CDR3: CSAEGAGGSEQYF. The CDR3 DNA follows: TGCAGTGCTGAGGGAGCGGGAGGTAGCGAGCAGTACTTC.

This clonotype appeared many times. The chain joins TRBV6-1 to TRBJ1-4, with 9 bases that match TRBD1. Germline CDR1 MNHNS, CDR2 SASEGT. Trimming removed 8 bases from V and 7 bases from J; junction bases left unmatched: 5. The CDR3 has 13 amino acids. CDR3 protein: CASGGQGGEKLFF. DNA of the CDR3: TGTGCCAGCGGGGGACAGGGCGGTGAAAAACTGTTTTTT.

The table lists this clonotype with many counts. The chain joins TRBV29-1 to TRBJ2-7; the match to TRBD2 covers 9 bases. J lost 4 bases, V lost 5 bases, and 6 bases had no gene match. The CDR3 has 13 residues. Germline V gives CDR1 SQVTM, CDR2 ANQGSEA. This CDR3 is CSVRPGLAYEQYF. Written as DNA, the CDR3 is TGCAGCGTTAGACCGGGACTAGCTTACGAGCAGTACTTC.

This clonotype appeared a few times. The rearrangement links TRBV4-2 to TRBJ1-5, with a possible D match to TRBD1 (5 bases). Germline V CDR1 and CDR2: LGHNA, YNFKEQ. This CDR3 spans 16 amino acids. The V end lost 0 bases, the J end lost 4 bases, and 13 bases lay between the germline ends. The CDR3 loop reads CASSQENGATNQPQHF. CDR3 sequence (DNA): TGTGCCAGCAGCCAAGAGAACGGGGCCACGAATCAGCCCCAGCATTTT.